This TCR beta chain is from a study of CD8 T cells in ankylosing spondylitis. Note on this clonotype: Its matching antigen is unknown.

Study-level findings and limits: Researchers reportedly found disease-linked clones significantly enriched in matched ankylosing spondylitis synovial fluid. Peripheral blood held disease-linked clones only at relatively low frequency, and these were CD8+. Prior work had noted some motif variants in reactive arthritis blood and synovial fluid. Blood of patients with ankylosing spondylitis appeared to be characterized by a TCR beta motif of eight highly homologous variants.

Generation of TCR beta libraries employed quantitative 5'-RACE incorporating molecular barcodes. Each CDR3 protein gets one entry after TCRdb re-called the 5' RACE reads with MiXCR. The table has fewer than 650,000 distinct CDR3 sequences, about 13% seen once; the top ten hold approximately 6.3%. The germline V gene has CDR1 SEHNR and CDR2 FQNEAQ (reference sequence). This CDR3 has 14 residues. After removal of 8 bases from V and 3 bases from J, the junction contained 9 bases not matched to a gene. The chain links TRBV7-9 to TRBJ2-7; the match to TRBD2 covers 8 bases. The sequencing input was blood, either unsorted or a sorted T cell fraction (not recorded which). The TCR was taken from a male donor with ankylosing spondylitis. The CDR3 coding sequence is TGTGCCAGCGCTGGCCCGGGAGGGGACTACGAGCAGTACTTC. It codes for CASAGPGGDYEQYF.